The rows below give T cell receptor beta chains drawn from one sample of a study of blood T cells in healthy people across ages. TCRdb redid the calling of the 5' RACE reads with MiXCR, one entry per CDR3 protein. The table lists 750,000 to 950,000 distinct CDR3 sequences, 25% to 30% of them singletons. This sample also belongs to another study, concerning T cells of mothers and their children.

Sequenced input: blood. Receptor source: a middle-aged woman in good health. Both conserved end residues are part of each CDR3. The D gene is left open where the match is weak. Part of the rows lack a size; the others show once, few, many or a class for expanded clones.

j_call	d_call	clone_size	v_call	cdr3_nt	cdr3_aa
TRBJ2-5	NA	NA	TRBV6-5	TGTACCAGCAGTTACCAGGACCAAGAGACCCAGTACTTC	CTSSYQDQETQYF
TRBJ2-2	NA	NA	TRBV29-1	TGCAGCGTTGAAGGATCGCGGGGATTCACCGGGGAGCTGTTTTTT	CSVEGSRGFTGELFF
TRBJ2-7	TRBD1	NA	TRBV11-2	TGTGCCAGCAGCCGATCTCAGGGGGCGTTCGCCTACGAGCAGTACTTC	CASSRSQGAFAYEQYF
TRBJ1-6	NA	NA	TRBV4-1	TGCGCCAGCAGCCCCGCAGACGGAAATTCACCCCTCCACTTT	CASSPADGNSPLHF
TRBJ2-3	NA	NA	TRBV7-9	TGTGCCAGCAGCTTTGATGGGGTCACAGATACGCAGTATTTT	CASSFDGVTDTQYF
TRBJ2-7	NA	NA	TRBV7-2	TGTGCCGGCAGCTTAGTCACAGACTACGAGCAGTACTTT	CAGSLVTDYEQYF
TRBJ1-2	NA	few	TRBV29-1	TGCAGCGTTGTTACAGTAGGAGGCTACACCTTC	CSVVTVGGYTF
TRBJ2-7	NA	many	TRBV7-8	TGTGCCAGCAGCCCAACCACCTATTCCTCCTCGTTCTACGAGCAGTACTTC	CASSPTTYSSSFYEQYF
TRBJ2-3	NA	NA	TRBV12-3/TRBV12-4	TGTGCCAGCAGGGTGGGGGGCACAGATACGCAGTATTTT	CASRVGGTDTQYF
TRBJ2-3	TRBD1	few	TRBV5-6	TGTGCCAGCAGAGGACAGGGGGACAACACAGATACGCAGTATTTT	CASRGQGDNTDTQYF
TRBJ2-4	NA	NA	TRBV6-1	TGTGCCTGCAGGGAAAATAGGGGCCTCGTCATTCAGTACTTC	CACRENRGLVIQYF
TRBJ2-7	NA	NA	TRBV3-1	TGTGCCAGCAGAACCCCGGACAGCATTTCACGGCAGTACTTC	CASRTPDSISRQYF
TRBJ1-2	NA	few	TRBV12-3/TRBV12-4	TGTGCCAGCAGCCCCGGACAGTTGGGCTACACCTTC	CASSPGQLGYTF
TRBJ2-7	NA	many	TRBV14	TGTGCCAGCAGCCGAACCTATGGGACGGGCAGCTCCTACGAGCAGTACTTC	CASSRTYGTGSSYEQYF
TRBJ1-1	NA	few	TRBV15	TGTGCCACCAGCAGAGAGACTTCCGGGCCTGAAGCTTTCTTT	CATSRETSGPEAFF
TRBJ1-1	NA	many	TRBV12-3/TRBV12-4	TGTGCCAGCAGTTTAGCGCGGTATCCTGAAGCTTTCTTT	CASSLARYPEAFF
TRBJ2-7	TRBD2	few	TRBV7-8	TGTGCCAGCAGCTTAGGGGTCGGGGGGGCCTACGAGCAGTACTTC	CASSLGVGGAYEQYF
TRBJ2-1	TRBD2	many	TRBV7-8	TGTGCCAGCAGCTCCGGGGGGGCGGGAAGCTCCTACAATGAGCAGTTCTTC	CASSSGGAGSSYNEQFF
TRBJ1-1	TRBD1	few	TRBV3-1	TGTGCCAGCAGTCGGACAGGGGGCGAGAACACTGAAGCTTTCTTT	CASSRTGGENTEAFF
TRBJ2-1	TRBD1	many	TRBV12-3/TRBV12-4	TGTGCCAGCAGTTCTTACACAGGGGGAGGCAGGAATGAGCAGTTCTTC	CASSSYTGGGRNEQFF
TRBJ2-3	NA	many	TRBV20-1	TGCAGTGCTAGGCTACCCAGGGATACGCAGTATTTT	CSARLPRDTQYF
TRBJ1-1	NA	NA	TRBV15	TGTGCCACCAGCAGAGACTGGGGGACTTTTGAAGCTTTCTTT	CATSRDWGTFEAFF
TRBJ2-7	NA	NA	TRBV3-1	TGTGCCAGCAGCCAGATCCGGGCCCCTTACGAGCAGTACTTC	CASSQIRAPYEQYF
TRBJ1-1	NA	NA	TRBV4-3	TGCGCCAGCAGCCAAGATGGGGGGAAGACTGAAGCTTTCTTT	CASSQDGGKTEAFF
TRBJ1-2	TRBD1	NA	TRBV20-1	TGCAGTGTTCCCAATACAGGGGGCAAATTGAATGGCTACACCTTC	CSVPNTGGKLNGYTF
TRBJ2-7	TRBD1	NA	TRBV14	TGTGCCAGCAGCCAAGGGGTATGTACAGGGGGCTGCGTGAGCTACGAGCAGTACTTC	CASSQGVCTGGCVSYEQYF
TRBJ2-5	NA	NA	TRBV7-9	TGTGCCAGCAGCACCTTGACTAACACAGAGACCCAGTACTTC	CASSTLTNTETQYF
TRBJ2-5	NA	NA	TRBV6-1	TGTGCCAGCAGTGAAGGACCGGTGGTGCTGTACTTC	CASSEGPVVLYF
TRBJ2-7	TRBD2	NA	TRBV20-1	TGCAGTGCCCGTGATAGCGGGAGTGTCAACGAGCAGTACTTC	CSARDSGSVNEQYF
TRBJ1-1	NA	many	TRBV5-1	TGCGCCAGCAGCGCCATAACAGGAGGGACTGAAGCTTTCTTT	CASSAITGGTEAFF
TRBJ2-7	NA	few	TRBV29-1	TGCAGCGTCCGACAGTCCTCCTACGAGCAGTACTTC	CSVRQSSYEQYF
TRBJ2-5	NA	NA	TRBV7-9	TGTGCCAGCAGCGCAAGCTCAGGGTTGGAGACCCAGTACTTC	CASSASSGLETQYF
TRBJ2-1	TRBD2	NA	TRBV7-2	TGTGCCAGCAGCTTAGCGGGGACTAGCGGGGGGTACAATGAGCAGTTCTTC	CASSLAGTSGGYNEQFF
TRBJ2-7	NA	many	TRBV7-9	TGTGCCAGCAGCTCCCCACATTTCTACGAGCAGTACTTC	CASSSPHFYEQYF
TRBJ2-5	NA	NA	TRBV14	TGTGCCAGCACCGGGGTGAACCAAGAGACCCAGTACTTC	CASTGVNQETQYF
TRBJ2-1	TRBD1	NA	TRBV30	TGTGCCTGGAGGGACAGGAGTGAGCAGTTCTTC	CAWRDRSEQFF
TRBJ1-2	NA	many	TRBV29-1	TGCAGCGTTGAAAGGGGGAGCGCCGCTAACTATGGCTACACCTTC	CSVERGSAANYGYTF
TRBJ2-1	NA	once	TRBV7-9	TGTGCCAGCAGCTTAGATCCTGACAATGAGCAGTTCTTC	CASSLDPDNEQFF
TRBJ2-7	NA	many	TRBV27	TGTGCCAGCAGTTTATCGGGACAAATCGGGGCCTACGAGCAGTACTTC	CASSLSGQIGAYEQYF
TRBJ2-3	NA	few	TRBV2	TGTGCCAGCAGCCCGAGGGCAGGGGCCACAGATACGCAGTATTTT	CASSPRAGATDTQYF
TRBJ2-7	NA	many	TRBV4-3	TGCGCCAGCAGCCAAGATCTAGGACAGACGTTCTCCTACGAGCAGTACTTC	CASSQDLGQTFSYEQYF
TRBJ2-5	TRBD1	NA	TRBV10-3	TGTGCCATCAGTGAGACAGGGGGCATGGAGACCCAGTACTTC	CAISETGGMETQYF
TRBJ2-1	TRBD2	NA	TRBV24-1	TGTGCCACCAGTGATTTTAGCGGGGGGGGTCGTGAGCAGTTCTTC	CATSDFSGGGREQFF
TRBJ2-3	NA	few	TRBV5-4	TGTGCCAGCAGCCAAGGGCTAATCACAGATACGCAGTATTTT	CASSQGLITDTQYF